This T cell receptor (beta chain) was identified in a study of blood T cell repertoires in COVID-19. Overall study context: There were acute and convalescent COVID-19 samples, and they came from the United States, Italy and Spain. T cells, B-cell-depleted T cells, or PBMCs supplied cDNA or gDNA.

How the authors handled the data: Amplification from reference gene primers served as the basis for estimated nucleated cell counts. Method: immunoSEQ multiplex PCR; TCRdb's copy keeps in-frame clones and lacks some. Clone size and the V and J calls come from that table; the DNA yielded D and trimming. Among roughly 56,000 clones listed, roughly 90% were seen once. There are 14 residues in the CDR3. V lost 4 bases and J lost 3, with 12 bases in between. CDR1 is MNHNY, CDR2 SVGAGI, per germline (reference sequence). V and J are TRBV6-6 and TRBJ1-2; no reliable D call. The sequencing input was peripheral blood. This receptor was obtained from a human donor in a cohort sampled during active COVID-19. The CDR3 reads CASSLGRVYYGYTF. In DNA form, the CDR3 reads TGTGCCAGCAGTTTGGGCCGAGTGTACTATGGCTACACCTTC.